This is a list of T cell receptor beta chains from one sample in a study of T cell clones after liver transplantation. Clones were sequenced by immunoSEQ multiplex PCR, and TCRdb holds only the in-frame ones, with some missing. This table holds 40,000 to 65,000 clones, about 88% found once. The sample here was CD4+ T cells from blood, taken before liver transplant. These receptors came from a human donor who received a liver transplant. The CDR3 runs from the conserved cysteine through the conserved F or W. D genes are given only for firm matches. The size entry is marked missing in some rows and otherwise reads once, few, many or a size class.

length	V	D	J	size	DNA	CDR3
13	TRBV7-2	-	TRBJ1-5	once	TGTGCCAGCAGCGCCGACAAGGGGATGCCCCAGCATTTT	CASSADKGMPQHF
16	TRBV6-6	TRBD1	TRBJ2-5	-	TGTGCCAGCAGATCCCTTGACAGGGGGACCCAAGAGACCCAGTACTTC	CASRSLDRGTQETQYF
15	TRBV6-5	-	TRBJ1-5	few	TGTGCCAGCAGCCCGGAACCTGGGGGCAATCAGCCCCAGCATTTT	CASSPEPGGNQPQHF
14	TRBV6-6	-	TRBJ2-3	-	TGTGCCAGCAGTTACGACAAGGCGGAAGGTACGCAGTATTTT	CASSYDKAEGTQYF
15	TRBV28	-	TRBJ1-4	-	TGTGCCAGCAGTTTAAGGCCCGGCAGGGGAGAAAAACTGTTTTTT	CASSLRPGRGEKLFF
15	TRBV15	-	TRBJ1-1	-	TGTGCCACCAGCAGAGATCGGAGGGTGACCGGTGAAGCTTTCTTT	CATSRDRRVTGEAFF
13	TRBV18	-	TRBJ1-1	-	TGTGCCAGCTCACCACCGCTGAACACTGAAGCTTTCTTT	CASSPPLNTEAFF
12	TRBV6-1	TRBD1	TRBJ2-1	-	TGTGCCAGCAGTGGGGACAGTCAACTTGAGTTCTTC	CASSGDSQLEFF
13	TRBV11-2	-	TRBJ1-1	-	TGTGCCAGCAGCCTAGGTCGGGATCTTGAAGCTTTCTTT	CASSLGRDLEAFF
15	TRBV7-3	-	TRBJ1-1	-	TGTGCCAGCAGCTTAAAGGCGAACATGAACACTGAAGCTTTCTTT	CASSLKANMNTEAFF
15	TRBV27	TRBD1	TRBJ1-6	-	TGTGCCAGCAGTTCGGGGACAGGGTGGTATTCACCCCTCCACTTT	CASSSGTGWYSPLHF
14	TRBV18	TRBD1	TRBJ2-7	few	TGTGCCAGCTCAGGGACAGCCAACCCCTACGAGCAGTACTTC	CASSGTANPYEQYF
18	TRBV2	TRBD2	TRBJ2-7	-	TGTGCCAGCAGTGAAGAAATGGGGACTAGCGGGGGGGTTGGCGAGCAGTACTTC	CASSEEMGTSGGVGEQYF
12	TRBV28	-	TRBJ2-5	-	TGTGCCAGCAGTTTGAGCCAAGAGACCCAGTACTTC	CASSLSQETQYF
17	TRBV5-1	TRBD1	TRBJ2-6	-	TGCGCCAGCAGCTTGACGACAGGGAATATAGGGGCCAACGTCCTGACTTTC	CASSLTTGNIGANVLTF
15	TRBV7-2	-	TRBJ2-7	once	TGTGCCAGCAGCTTCGAGGGGGTGATCTCCTACGAGCAGTACTTC	CASSFEGVISYEQYF
13	TRBV28	-	TRBJ1-2	-	TGTGCCAGCAGTTTAAGGGCCCCGGGTGGCTACACCTTC	CASSLRAPGGYTF
15	TRBV7-2	-	TRBJ2-1	-	TGTGCCACCTCTCCCCAAGGACAAGCGTCTAATGAGCAGTTCTTC	CATSPQGQASNEQFF
14	TRBV4-2	TRBD1	TRBJ1-2	-	TGTGCCAGCACTCCGGGACAGGGTAACTATGGCTACACCTTC	CASTPGQGNYGYTF
17	TRBV5-1	-	TRBJ1-3	-	TGCGCCAGCAGCTTTCGGCCGGGACTCCTATCTGGAAACACCATATATTTT	CASSFRPGLLSGNTIYF
15	TRBV6-5	-	TRBJ2-2	-	TGTGCCAGCAGAAGGGGGAGTACGAACACCGGGGAGCTGTTTTTT	CASRRGSTNTGELFF
16	TRBV4-1	-	TRBJ1-3	-	TGCGCCAGCAGCCAGGCTGGGACTGACTCTGGAAACACCATATATTTT	CASSQAGTDSGNTIYF
16	TRBV6-5	-	TRBJ1-3	-	TGTGCCAGCAGTTACTCGATAACGGGGACTGGAAACACCATATATTTT	CASSYSITGTGNTIYF
15	TRBV9	TRBD1	TRBJ2-5	-	TGTGCCAGCAGCGTAGAGGGCAGGGGGTGGGAGACCCAGTACTTC	CASSVEGRGWETQYF
14	TRBV7-6	-	TRBJ1-3	-	TGTGCCAGCAGCTTAAGCCACTCTGGAAACACCATATATTTT	CASSLSHSGNTIYF
17	TRBV7-2	TRBD1	TRBJ1-3	-	TGTGCCAGCAGCCCTCAGACAGGGTCCTCCTCTGGAAACACCATATATTTT	CASSPQTGSSSGNTIYF
16	TRBV4-3	-	TRBJ2-2	-	TGCGCCAGCAGCCAAGAGCCGGTCCGGCCCACCGGGGAGCTGTTTTTT	CASSQEPVRPTGELFF
17	TRBV4-1	-	TRBJ1-3	-	TGCGCCAGCAGCCAACAACCCGGGATGACCTCTGGAAACACCATATATTTT	CASSQQPGMTSGNTIYF
15	TRBV9	-	TRBJ2-1	-	TGTGCCAGCAGCGTAGGGCCGGACTACTACAATGAGCAGTTCTTC	CASSVGPDYYNEQFF